Shown below are 23 T cell receptor beta chains from a single sample sequenced in a study of blood T cell repertoires in COVID-19. Sequencing used immunoSEQ multiplex PCR; TCRdb keeps in-frame clones, though not all of them. Found here are 95,000 to 100,000 clones, roughly 92% of them singletons; the top ten hold roughly 5.6%. Sequencing was carried out using peripheral blood. All receptors derive from a man aged 50 to 59 with active COVID-19.

The rearrangement joins TRBV19 to TRBJ2-3, with TRBD2 matching 8 bases. Germline trimming cut 2 bases from V and 4 bases from J; bases unmatched to any gene: 8. The CDR3 consists of 16 residues. Per the germline V gene, CDR1 is LNHDA and CDR2 is SQIVND (reference sequence). Here the CDR3 DNA reads TGTGCCAGTAGTATAAAGGACGGGAGGGCTTCAGATACGCAGTATTTT. It yields the protein CASSIKDGRASDTQYF.

This clone was found once. The chain couples TRBV5-8 to TRBJ1-6; no definite D call. CDR1 is SGHTS, CDR2 YDEGEE, per germline. This CDR3 is built from 12 residues. V was clipped by 0 bases and J by 13 bases, with 8 bases between them. The CDR3: CASSLGERPLHF. The DNA of the CDR3 is TGTGCCAGCAGCTTGGGAGAACGGCCCCTCCACTTT.

V and J are TRBV19 and TRBJ1-5, with a tentative D call TRBD1 (5 bases). The CDR3 sequence is 15 residues long. Per germline, CDR1 LNHDA and CDR2 SQIVND (reference sequence). The V end lost 2 bases, the J end lost 0 bases, and 8 bases lay between the germline ends. This CDR3 is CASSIRQTSNQPQHF. CDR3 sequence (DNA): TGTGCCAGTAGTATAAGACAGACTAGCAATCAGCCCCAGCATTTT.

V and J are TRBV30 and TRBJ2-3; D might be TRBD2 (6 bases). Trimming cost V 4 bases and J 3 bases, with 14 bases left between them. The germline V gene encodes CDR1 GTSNPN and CDR2 SVGIG (reference sequence). CDR3 length: 14 amino acids. In DNA form, the CDR3 reads TGTGCCTGGAAAGAGTCGCGGGAAACAGATACGCAGTATTTT. Protein sequence: CAWKESRETDTQYF.

Only a few counts were recorded for this clone. The chain uses TRBV6-2 or TRBV6-3 and TRBJ1-5, with D tentatively TRBD1 (5 bases). The CDR3 is 14 amino acids. The germline CDR1 and CDR2 sequences are MNHEY and SVGEGT. The V end was cut by 0 bases, the J end by 5 bases, with 8 bases between. The CDR3 sequence is CASSYSSRDQPQHF. CDR3 in DNA: TGTGCCAGCAGTTACTCATCCAGGGATCAGCCCCAGCATTTT.

The chain uses TRBV10-1 and TRBJ2-3, with TRBD2 matching 8 bases. Germline V gene sequence: CDR1 WNHNN, CDR2 SYGVQD (reference sequence). This CDR3 region has 18 residues. The V segment lost 4 bases and the J segment 1 base; nucleotides outside the gene matches: 13. The CDR3 DNA reads TGCGCCAGCAGTGGGCCCCTAAAAGCGGGAGAGCGCACAGATACGCAGTATTTT. It yields the protein CASSGPLKAGERTDTQYF.

The chain has TRBV18 and TRBJ1-6, with 8 bases fitting TRBD1. The CDR3 extends over 15 amino acids. Losses at the gene ends were 3 bases for V and 7 bases for J; bases not matched to a gene: 5. CDR1 and CDR2 (germline): KGHSH, LQKENI. The CDR3 coding sequence is TGTGCCAGCTCACCCGGGACAGGTGAGAATTCACCCCTCCACTTT. Amino acids: CASSPGTGENSPLHF. The entire variable domain, with the rest obtained from reference TRBV18 and TRBJ1-6, is as follows: NAGVMQNPRHLVRRRGQEARLRCSPMKGHSHVYWYRQLPEEGLKFMVYLQKENIIDESGMPKERFSAEFPKEGPSILRIQQVVRGDSAAYFCASSPGTGENSPLHFGNGTRLTVT.

V usage is TRBV3-1 (or the pseudogene TRBV3-2) and J usage is TRBJ2-5, with 8 bases fitting TRBD2. The ends lost 0 bases at V and 6 bases at J; junction bases unmatched: 9. Per germline, CDR1 LGHDT and CDR2 YNNKEL (reference sequence). This CDR3 comprises 16 residues. CDR3 in DNA: TGTGCCAGCAGCCAAGATGTGAGCGGGAGTTTGAAGACCCAGTACTTC. Its translation is CASSQDVSGSLKTQYF.

The chain uses TRBV6-5 and TRBJ1-4, with 10 positions matching TRBD1. This CDR3 is built from 15 residues. Losses at the gene ends were 4 bases for V and 10 bases for J; bases not matched to a gene: 9. Germline V gives CDR1 MNHEY, CDR2 SVGAGI. This CDR3 reads CASSSSTGGEVKLFF. The CDR3 DNA is TGTGCCAGCAGTTCCTCGACAGGGGGCGAGGTAAAACTGTTTTTT.

This sequence joins TRBV28 and TRBJ2-7, with 9 bases aligning to TRBD2. The CDR3 is 14 amino acids. Germline CDR1 is MDHEN and CDR2 is SYDVKM. V was clipped by 2 bases and J by 1 base; unmatched bases: 0. DNA for the CDR3: TGTGCCAGCAGTTTAGCGGGAGGGTCCTACGAGCAGTACTTC. Translated, it gives CASSLAGGSYEQYF.

This sequence joins TRBV21-1 and TRBJ1-1. TRBV21-1 is described as a pseudogene. The CDR3 runs 18 residues. The CDR3 here is CASSTPRGRQGMNTEAFF. The CDR3 bases are TGTGCCAGCAGCACCCCCCGAGGGCGGCAAGGAATGAACACTGAAGCTTTCTTT.

The chain links TRBV5-1 to TRBJ2-3; D possibly corresponds to TRBD2 (6 bases). The CDR3 spans 14 residues. V was clipped by 4 bases and J by 0 bases, with 9 bases between them. Germline loops: CDR1 SGHRS, CDR2 YFSETQ. The CDR3 bases are TGCGCCAGCAGCGGGACTCGCAGCACAGATACGCAGTATTTT. It codes for CASSGTRSTDTQYF.

The chain carries TRBV28 and TRBJ2-2; 15 bases align to TRBD2. CDR3 length: 18 amino acids. V trimming: 5 bases; J trimming: 5 bases; junction bases outside the gene matches: 9. Germline V gives CDR1 MDHEN, CDR2 SYDVKM. For the CDR3, the DNA is TGTGCCAGCAGTAGGATCAGGACTAGCGGGAGGGGGACCGGGGAGCTGTTTTTT. This sequence encodes CASSRIRTSGRGTGELFF.

The V and J genes are TRBV2 and TRBJ2-2; 7 nucleotides match TRBD2. This CDR3 has 15 amino acids. V shed 5 bases, J shed 0 bases, and the junction held 3 bases outside the gene matches. CDR1 is SNHLY, CDR2 FYNNEI, per germline. The chain's CDR3 is CASSRDYPNTGELFF. The CDR3, as DNA: TGTGCCAGCAGTAGGGACTATCCGAACACCGGGGAGCTGTTTTTT.

The V call is TRBV7-3, the J call TRBJ2-7, with D perhaps matching TRBD2 (6 bases). Between the trimmed V and J ends, which lost 5 bases and 3 bases, there was a span of 14 bases. The CDR3 covers 14 residues. The V gene's germline CDR1 is SGHTA and CDR2 FQGTGA. The CDR3 spells CASSPLGRSYEQYF. The CDR3 region has the DNA TGTGCCAGCAGCCCACTAGGGAGGAGCTACGAGCAGTACTTC.

The gene calls are TRBV5-1 and TRBJ2-7; 12 bases agree with TRBD2. The germline gives CDR1 SGHRS, CDR2 YFSETQ. There are 15 residues in the CDR3. J lost 3 bases, V lost 5 bases, and 6 bases had no gene match. CDR3 sequence (DNA): TGCGCCAGCAGTTCCGTGACTAGCGGGAGCTACGAGCAGTACTTC. Protein sequence: CASSSVTSGSYEQYF.

This clone appeared a few times. The chain combines TRBV11-3 with TRBJ2-7; D is possibly TRBD2 (7 bases). Trimming cost V 2 bases and J 6 bases, with 14 bases left between them. This CDR3 region has 14 residues. Germline assignment: CDR1 SGHNT and CDR2 YENEEA. The CDR3 DNA follows: TGTGCCAGCAGCTTATCTGCGGGGGCGACCGAGCAGTACTTC. It translates to CASSLSAGATEQYF.

This chain connects TRBV2 to TRBJ1-2, with 7 nucleotides matching TRBD1. Germline CDR1 SNHLY, CDR2 FYNNEI. This CDR3 is 14 amino acids long. V lost 4 bases and J lost 6; bases outside the gene matches: 8. The CDR3 DNA is TGTGCCAGCAGTGCCGGGACAGCACCTAATGGCTACACCTTC. Translating it yields CASSAGTAPNGYTF. Full variable domain (missing parts from reference TRBV2 and TRBJ1-2): EPEVTQTPSHQVTQMGQEVILRCVPISNHLYFYWYRQILGQKVEFLVSFYNNEISEKSEIFDDQFSVERPDGSNFTLKIRSTKLEDSAMYFCASSAGTAPNGYTFGSGTRLTVV.

This chain connects TRBV4-2 to TRBJ2-2; 14 bases line up with TRBD2. Trimming cost V 4 bases and J 4 bases; bases outside gene matches: 11. Germline CDR1 reads LGHNA; CDR2 reads YNFKEQ. This CDR3 contains 19 residues. The CDR3 DNA reads TGTGCCAGCAGCCCCACCGGGACTAGCGGGAGTTACGGCACCGGGGAGCTGTTTTTT. The encoded protein is CASSPTGTSGSYGTGELFF.

The chain uses TRBV10-2 and TRBJ2-1, with 8 bases that match TRBD2. The V gene end was trimmed by 2 bases and the J gene end by 3 bases; junction bases not matched to a gene: 3. The V gene's germline CDR1 is WSHSY and CDR2 SAAADI. The length of the CDR3 is 15 residues. In DNA, the CDR3 is TGCGCCAGCAGTGAGCCACGGGGGGGCTACAATGAGCAGTTCTTC. Its translation: CASSEPRGGYNEQFF.

This chain connects TRBV5-1 to TRBJ2-7; 11 bases agree with TRBD1. After removal of 4 bases from V and 4 bases from J, the junction contained 4 bases not matched to a gene. Germline V gene sequence: CDR1 SGHRS, CDR2 YFSETQ. The CDR3 covers 14 residues. The CDR3 here is CASSRGQGAYEQYF. CDR3 in DNA: TGCGCCAGCAGCCGCGGACAGGGGGCTTACGAGCAGTACTTC.

The rearrangement uses TRBV7-9 and TRBJ2-2; D might be TRBD1 (6 bases). Deletions cut 11 bases from V and 2 bases from J, with 15 bases between. Germline-derived CDR1 and CDR2 are SEHNR and FQNEAQ (reference sequence). This CDR3 region has 14 residues. The CDR3 DNA reads TGTGCCCAGGGGCAGGGGCCTAACACCGGGGAGCTGTTTTTT. Translation gives CAQGQGPNTGELFF.

The V call is TRBV2, the J call TRBJ2-5, with 11 bases matching TRBD1. Germline CDR1 is SNHLY and CDR2 is FYNNEI. Unmatched junction bases numbered 8, after V lost 6 bases and J lost 5 bases. The CDR3 runs 15 residues. As DNA, the CDR3 is TGTGCCAGCAGCCTTGGACAGGGGGCAGGTGAGACCCAGTACTTC. The encoded protein is CASSLGQGAGETQYF.